The rows below give T cell receptor beta chains drawn from one sample of a study of shared clonotypes between healthy human individuals. The data were produced by immunoSEQ multiplex PCR, yet TCRdb's version contains in-frame clones alone and is incomplete. The sample carries 2 million to 2.5 million clones, 85% to 95% recorded once. The specimen was naive CD4+ T cells from PBMCs. The receptors come from a man aged 18 to 30 in good health. Some clones in this sample may be carry-over from other donors' samples. Each CDR3 is given with its conserved first and last residue. The D gene is left open where the match is weak. Where a row states a size, it is once, few, many or the class of an expanded clone; other rows omit it.

NA	NA	TRBV18	TRBJ1-3	TGTGCCAGCTCCCGAGGTTCTACAAACTCTGGAAACACCATATATTTT	CASSRGSTNSGNTIYF
NA	NA	TRBV29-1	TRBJ1-2	TGCAGCGTTGCGGGTTCGTTGTGGGTGGATGGCTACACCTTC	CSVAGSLWVDGYTF
NA	NA	TRBV7-2	TRBJ2-4	TGTGCCAGCAGCTTATCAGACAGACCAAACATTCAGTACTTC	CASSLSDRPNIQYF
NA	NA	TRBV2	TRBJ2-1	TGTGCCAGCCACGTGGGGAGCAATGAGCAGTTCTTC	CASHVGSNEQFF
NA	NA	TRBV21-1	TRBJ2-1	TGTGCCAGCAGCAAAGCCCCAGCGGGAGGGTTCGATGAGCAGTTCTTC	CASSKAPAGGFDEQFF
NA	NA	TRBV30	TRBJ2-7	TGTGCCTGGAGTGTAGGAAGGGGGCGCGGGGACGAGCAGTACTTC	CAWSVGRGRGDEQYF
once	NA	TRBV10-3	TRBJ1-4	TGTGCCATCAAGGCGCAAGGGGCCACTAATGAAAAACTGTTTTTT	CAIKAQGATNEKLFF
NA	TRBD1	TRBV7-9	TRBJ2-1	TGTGCCAGCAGCGCCACCGGGACAGGGGGCTACAATGAGCAGTTCTTC	CASSATGTGGYNEQFF
once	NA	TRBV5-1	TRBJ2-7	TGCGCCAGCAGCGAACCTCCCGGCACAGGGTCGGGTCAGTACTTC	CASSEPPGTGSGQYF
NA	NA	TRBV5-4	TRBJ1-1	TGTGCCAGCAGCAGCCTTAGTACGAAAAACACTGAAGCTTTCTTT	CASSSLSTKNTEAFF
NA	NA	TRBV4-3	TRBJ2-2	TGCGCCAGCAGCCAAGAAGGGGGTACCGGGGAGCTGTTTTTT	CASSQEGGTGELFF
NA	TRBD2	TRBV19	TRBJ2-3	TGTGCCAGTAGTCTCCTCGTACTAGCGGGAGGGGTCACAGATACGCAGTATTTT	CASSLLVLAGGVTDTQYF
NA	NA	TRBV28	TRBJ1-6	TGTGCCATCGCGGGACGGTATAATTCACCCCTCCACTTT	CAIAGRYNSPLHF
NA	TRBD1	TRBV5-1	TRBJ1-1	TGCGCCAGCAGCTTGGAAACAGGGGGCACTGAAGCTTTCTTT	CASSLETGGTEAFF
NA	TRBD1	TRBV28	TRBJ2-7	TGTGCCAGCAGTCCAGGGGGTGGATACGAGCAGTACTTC	CASSPGGGYEQYF
NA	NA	TRBV29-1	TRBJ2-2	TGCAGCGTTCCTGGACGGCAGAGGAACACCGGGGAGCTGTTTTTT	CSVPGRQRNTGELFF
NA	TRBD1	TRBV5-1	TRBJ1-5	TGCGCCAGCAGCTTGGGACAGGGGTCCAATCAGCCCCAGCATTTT	CASSLGQGSNQPQHF
NA	NA	TRBV9	TRBJ2-7	TGTGCCAGCAGCGACGGAGGGATCCCGGTCTACGAGCAGTACTTC	CASSDGGIPVYEQYF
NA	NA	TRBV6-5	TRBJ1-1	TGTGCCAGCAGTTACTTTGGGAACACTGAAGCTTTCTTT	CASSYFGNTEAFF
NA	NA	TRBV2	TRBJ1-2	TGTGCCAGCAGTGAGGCAGTTGGCTACACCTTC	CASSEAVGYTF
NA	NA	TRBV5-1	TRBJ2-2	TGCGCCAGCAGCTTGGCCCCCGAGGCCGGGGAGCTGTTTTTT	CASSLAPEAGELFF
NA	NA	TRBV27	TRBJ2-3	TGTGCCAGCAGCCGATTAGGGAATTCTCGGTCAGATACGCAGTATTTT	CASSRLGNSRSDTQYF
NA	NA	TRBV28	TRBJ2-2	TGTGCCAGCAGTTTAAGTACGGGAAAAGGGACCGGGGAGCTGTTTTTT	CASSLSTGKGTGELFF
NA	NA	TRBV5-1	TRBJ2-2	TGCGCCAGCAGCTTGAGACCTTCGAACACCGGGGAGCTGTTTTTT	CASSLRPSNTGELFF
NA	TRBD2	TRBV7-3	TRBJ2-2	TGTGCCAGCAGCTTAATTCCACTAAGACTAGCGGGGACACCGACCGGGGAGCTGTTTTTT	CASSLIPLRLAGTPTGELFF
NA	TRBD1	TRBV5-1	TRBJ2-1	TGCGCCAGCAGCTTGGAGACCGGGACAGCCTACAATGAGCAGTTCTTC	CASSLETGTAYNEQFF
NA	NA	TRBV29-1	TRBJ2-2	TGCAGCGTCGCGCAGGGATCCGGGGAGCTGTTTTTT	CSVAQGSGELFF
NA	TRBD1	TRBV25-1	TRBJ1-2	TGTGCCACCCGACAGGGTGGTAACTATGGCTACACCTTC	CATRQGGNYGYTF
NA	NA	TRBV28	TRBJ2-5	TGTGCCAGCAGTCCGGAGCAGACCCAGTACTTC	CASSPEQTQYF
few	NA	TRBV5-1	TRBJ1-5	TGCGCCAGCAGCTTCTCGACAGGCCCCAATCAGCCCCAGCATTTT	CASSFSTGPNQPQHF
NA	NA	TRBV9	TRBJ2-7	TGTGCCAGCAGCACTAGCAGATCTACCCACGAGCAGTACTTC	CASSTSRSTHEQYF
NA	NA	TRBV7-6	TRBJ2-6	TGTGCCAGCAGCTTAGGCTCTGGGGCCAACGTCCTGACTTTC	CASSLGSGANVLTF
NA	NA	TRBV30	TRBJ1-2	TGTCGGGGCGGAAGCAGCTATGGCTACACCTTC	CRGGSSYGYTF
NA	NA	TRBV6-1	TRBJ2-4	TGTGCCAGCAGTGGTGGTAGGGGAGCCAAAAACATTCAGTACTTC	CASSGGRGAKNIQYF
once	TRBD1	TRBV6-5	TRBJ1-2	TGTGCCAGCAGTTGGGACAGGGGTACATATGGCTACACCTTC	CASSWDRGTYGYTF
NA	NA	TRBV11-2	TRBJ2-7	TGTGCCAGCAGCTTAGGGAGCGGCTCCTACGAGCAGTACTTC	CASSLGSGSYEQYF
NA	NA	TRBV18	TRBJ2-5	TGTGCCAGCTCACCAAAAGGGACCCAGTACTTC	CASSPKGTQYF
NA	TRBD2	TRBV5-5	TRBJ2-5	TGTGCCAGCAGCTTGTGGACTAGCGGGGCCCAAGAGACCCAGTACTTC	CASSLWTSGAQETQYF
few	NA	TRBV7-6	TRBJ1-4	TGTGCCAGCAGCTTAATGGGCAGGGGTTACGAAAAACTGTTTTTT	CASSLMGRGYEKLFF
NA	TRBD1	TRBV4-1	TRBJ1-2	TGCGCCAGCAGCCCGCCGGGACAGGGGCCTGGCTACACCTTC	CASSPPGQGPGYTF
NA	TRBD1	TRBV7-9	TRBJ1-2	TGTGCCAGCAGCGAACAGGGGACGGGTGGCTACACCTTC	CASSEQGTGGYTF
NA	NA	TRBV30	TRBJ1-1	TGTGCCTGGAGTCCTTCAAGGACTGGGTTCACTGAAGCTTTCTTT	CAWSPSRTGFTEAFF
NA	TRBD2	TRBV5-6	TRBJ2-1	TGTGCCAGCAGCCACCCAGGTTACGGGAGGGCCGTTGATGAGCAGTTCTTC	CASSHPGYGRAVDEQFF
NA	TRBD1	TRBV9	TRBJ2-5	TGTGCCAGCAGCTTCCAGGGGGCAATTGAAGAGACCCAGTACTTC	CASSFQGAIEETQYF
NA	TRBD1	TRBV28	TRBJ2-7	TGTGCCAGCAGTTCCCCCGGGACAGCCTACTCCTACGAGCAGTACTTC	CASSSPGTAYSYEQYF
once	NA	TRBV28	TRBJ2-2	TGTGCCAGCAATACGAAGGGCGGCACCGGGGAGCTGTTTTTT	CASNTKGGTGELFF
NA	NA	TRBV14	TRBJ1-4	TGTGCCAGCAGTCCAATAAGAGCAACTAATGAAAAACTGTTTTTT	CASSPIRATNEKLFF
NA	TRBD2	TRBV19	TRBJ2-1	TGTGCCAGTAGTGTGGGACTAGCGCCCATAAGCTCCTACAATGAGCAGTTCTTC	CASSVGLAPISSYNEQFF
NA	NA	TRBV9	TRBJ2-1	TGTGCCAGCAGCGTAGGGACACCTTCCTACAATGAGCAGTTCTTC	CASSVGTPSYNEQFF
NA	NA	TRBV5-1	TRBJ1-1	TGCGCCAGCAGCTTGGTACTGGCGGGAGGGTACACTGAAGCTTTCTTT	CASSLVLAGGYTEAFF
NA	TRBD1	TRBV6-1	TRBJ1-2	TGTGCCAGCAGTAGGGACAGATTCAACTATGGCTACACCTTC	CASSRDRFNYGYTF
NA	NA	TRBV15	TRBJ1-5	TGTGCCACCAGCAGAGATGTGTGGGGGGCAGGTCAGCCCCAGCATTTT	CATSRDVWGAGQPQHF
NA	NA	TRBV5-1	TRBJ1-2	TGCGCCAGCAGCTTTGGCTGGGGCTACACCTTC	CASSFGWGYTF
NA	TRBD1	TRBV4-1	TRBJ2-2	TGCGCCAGCAGCCAAGATTATTCGGGACAGGTCACCGGGGAGCTGTTTTTT	CASSQDYSGQVTGELFF
NA	TRBD1	TRBV28	TRBJ2-1	TGTGCCAGCAAGCCCGGGACAGTAGGCTACAATGAGCAGTTCTTC	CASKPGTVGYNEQFF